This T cell receptor (beta chain) originates from a study of cytomegalovirus exposure and HLA in healthy donors. Study-wide context: One earlier analysis, a look at about 179 million T cells, found some 100 million unique TCR beta sequences.

It was with 60 Vbeta and 13 Jbeta primers that the PCR ran. Sequencing used immunoSEQ multiplex PCR; TCRdb keeps in-frame clones, though not all of them. Among 210,000 or so clones listed, 75% to 90% were seen once. The study's findings and limits: While the bulk of TCR sequences proved rare, some public TCRs turned up in many donors. A missense DCLRE1C variant was associated with V- and J-gene trimming of TCR beta chains in a later analysis, and an independent cohort replicated the association.

CDR1 is LNHDA, CDR2 SQIVND, per germline (reference sequence). Between the trimmed V and J ends, which lost 1 base and 0 bases, there was a span of 9 bases. The CDR3 contains 15 residues. In regard to this clone: Its antigen is still unknown.

Input material: PBMCs. The sequence was collected from a boy aged 2 to 9 in good health and CMV-seronegative. The chain employs TRBV19 and TRBJ1-2; D is unclear. The chain's CDR3 is CASSIAAGTNYGYTF. The CDR3 DNA reads as TGTGCCAGTAGTATAGCGGCAGGCACTAACTATGGCTACACCTTC.